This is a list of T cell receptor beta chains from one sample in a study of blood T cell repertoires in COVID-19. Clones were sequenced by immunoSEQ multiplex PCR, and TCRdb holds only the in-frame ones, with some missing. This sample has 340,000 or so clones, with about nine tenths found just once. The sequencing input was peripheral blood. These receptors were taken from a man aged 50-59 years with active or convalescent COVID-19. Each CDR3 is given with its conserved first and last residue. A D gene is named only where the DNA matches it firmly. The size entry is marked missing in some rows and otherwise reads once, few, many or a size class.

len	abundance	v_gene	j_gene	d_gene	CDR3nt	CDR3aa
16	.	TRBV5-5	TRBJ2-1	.	TGTGCCAGCAGCCGTCGAGAAGGGGGGGAAAACAATGAGCAGTTCTTC	CASSRREGGENNEQFF
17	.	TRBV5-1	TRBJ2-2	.	TGCGCCAGCAGCTTGGCCGATGGGGGGGCCGACACCGGGGAGCTGTTTTTT	CASSLADGGADTGELFF
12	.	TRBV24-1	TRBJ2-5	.	TGTGCCACCAGTGGTCTGACGGAGGCCCAGTACTTC	CATSGLTEAQYF
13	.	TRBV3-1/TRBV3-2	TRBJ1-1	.	TGTGCCAGCAGCCGCGGACGGGGCACTGAAGCTTTCTTT	CASSRGRGTEAFF
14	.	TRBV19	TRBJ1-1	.	TGTGCCAGTAGTATTTCAGGGCGGACCACTGAAGCTTTCTTT	CASSISGRTTEAFF
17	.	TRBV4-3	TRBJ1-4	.	TGCGCCAGCAGCCAAGACGGGACACTTACAACTAATGAAAAACTGTTTTTT	CASSQDGTLTTNEKLFF
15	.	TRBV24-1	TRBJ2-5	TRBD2	TGTGCCACCAGTGATGCGGGAGCACTAGGAGAGACCCAGTACTTC	CATSDAGALGETQYF
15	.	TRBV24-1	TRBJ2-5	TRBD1	TGTGCCACCAGTGATTTTAAGGGGGCGGGTGAGACCCAGTACTTC	CATSDFKGAGETQYF
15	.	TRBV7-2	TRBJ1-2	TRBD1	TGTGCCAGCAGCCCCGGGGACAGGGGCGGCTATGGCTACACCTTC	CASSPGDRGGYGYTF
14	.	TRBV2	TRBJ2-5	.	TGTGCCAGTCTCGAGGGGGCAGGGGGGGAGACCCAGTACTTC	CASLEGAGGETQYF
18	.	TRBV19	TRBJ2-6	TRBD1	TGTGCCAGTAGTATACAGGGGGTTCCCTCCTCTGGGGCCAACGTCCTGACTTTC	CASSIQGVPSSGANVLTF
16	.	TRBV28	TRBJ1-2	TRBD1	TGTGCCAGCAGCCACAGGGCAGGGGGTGTAAACTATGGCTACACCTTC	CASSHRAGGVNYGYTF
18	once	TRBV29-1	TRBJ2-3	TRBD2	TGCAGCGCTCGGCAGAGGGCTAGCGGGGTAGGGAGCACAGATACGCAGTATTTT	CSARQRASGVGSTDTQYF
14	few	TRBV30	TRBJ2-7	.	TGTGCCTGGAAGAGGAGGGGAGGATCCTACGAGCAGTACTTC	CAWKRRGGSYEQYF
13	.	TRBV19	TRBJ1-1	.	TGTGCCAGTAGTTCACAGGGAGACACTGAAGCTTTCTTT	CASSSQGDTEAFF
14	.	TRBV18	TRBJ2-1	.	TGTGCCAGCTCACCGGACTCTCCTCTCGATGAGCAGTTCTTC	CASSPDSPLDEQFF
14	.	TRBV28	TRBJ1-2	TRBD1	TGTGCCAGCAGCAGGGGGTTCGGGACCTATGGCTACACCTTC	CASSRGFGTYGYTF
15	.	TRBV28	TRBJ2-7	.	TGTGCCAGCCAATTCGGTACAGGGATAGGCTACGAGCAGTACTTC	CASQFGTGIGYEQYF
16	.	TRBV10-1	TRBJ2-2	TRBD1	TGCGCCAGCAGTGGGGACAGGGGGCCGGTCACCGGGGAGCTGTTTTTT	CASSGDRGPVTGELFF
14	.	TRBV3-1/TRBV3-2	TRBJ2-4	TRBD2	TGTGCCAGCAGCCAAAGACTAGCGGGAGGTGGTCAGTACTTC	CASSQRLAGGGQYF
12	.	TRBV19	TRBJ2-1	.	TGTGCCAGTAGTCTCCGGGTCGAGGAGCAGTTCTTC	CASSLRVEEQFF
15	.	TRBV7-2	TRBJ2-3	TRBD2	TGTGCCAGCAGGGGACTAGCGGGGGGGTATGATACGCAGTATTTT	CASRGLAGGYDTQYF
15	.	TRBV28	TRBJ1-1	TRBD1	TGTGCCAGCGGCATACAGGGGGCGAGGAACACTGAAGCTTTCTTT	CASGIQGARNTEAFF
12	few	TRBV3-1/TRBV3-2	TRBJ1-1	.	TGTGCCAGCAGCCAAGATAGCACAGGCCTATTCTTT	CASSQDSTGLFF
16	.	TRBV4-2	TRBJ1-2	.	TGTGCCAGCAGCCAAGAAGCCAGGGGAGCCGCCTATGGCTACACCTTC	CASSQEARGAAYGYTF
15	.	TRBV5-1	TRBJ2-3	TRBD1	TGCGCCAGCAGCCCGGACAGGAAGGTTACAGATACGCAGTATTTT	CASSPDRKVTDTQYF
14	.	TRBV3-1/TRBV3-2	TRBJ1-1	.	TGTGCCAGCAGCCCGCTTGGAGTAGACACTGAAGCTTTCTTT	CASSPLGVDTEAFF
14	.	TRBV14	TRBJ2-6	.	TGTGCCAGCAGACTTACGGCTGGGGCCAACGTCCTGACTTTC	CASRLTAGANVLTF
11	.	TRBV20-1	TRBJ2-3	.	TGCAGCCCGGGGAACACAGATACGCAGTATTTT	CSPGNTDTQYF
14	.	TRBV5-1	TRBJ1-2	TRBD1	TGCGCCAGCAGCATTGGACAGGGAGGGTATGGCTACACCTTC	CASSIGQGGYGYTF
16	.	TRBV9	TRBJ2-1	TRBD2	TGTGCCAGCAGCGTAGCGGGTAGCGGGGCCCACAATGAGCAGTTCTTC	CASSVAGSGAHNEQFF
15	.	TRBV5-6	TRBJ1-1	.	TGTGCCAGCAGTTTTGGCTGGCAGTTGAACACTGAAGCTTTCTTT	CASSFGWQLNTEAFF
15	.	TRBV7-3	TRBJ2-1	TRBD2	TGTGCCAGCAGCCCCGGACTAGCGGTATACAATGAGCAGTTCTTC	CASSPGLAVYNEQFF
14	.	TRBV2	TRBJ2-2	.	TGTGCCAGCAGCGTCCTGACACTTTCCGGGGAGCTGTTTTTT	CASSVLTLSGELFF
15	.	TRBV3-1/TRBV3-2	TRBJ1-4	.	TGTGCCAGCAGCCTCACAGGGACAACTAATGAAAAACTGTTTTTT	CASSLTGTTNEKLFF
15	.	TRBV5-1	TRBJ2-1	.	TGCGCCAGCAGCTTGAGCGGGACAGGCTACAATGAGCAGTTCTTC	CASSLSGTGYNEQFF
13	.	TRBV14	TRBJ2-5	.	TGTGCCAGCAGCCAGTCTAGGGGAGAGACCCAGTACTTC	CASSQSRGETQYF
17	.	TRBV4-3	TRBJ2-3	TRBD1	TGCGCCAGCAGCCAAGATAAAGACAGGGGGCTTGCAGATACGCAGTATTTT	CASSQDKDRGLADTQYF
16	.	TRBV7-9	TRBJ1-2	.	TGTGCCAGCAGCCCTACTGCGTGGGAGGGTCGATATGGCTACACCTTC	CASSPTAWEGRYGYTF
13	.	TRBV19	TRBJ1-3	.	TGTGCCAGTGGAAACAGAGCTGGAAACACCATATATTTT	CASGNRAGNTIYF
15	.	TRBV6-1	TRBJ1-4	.	TGTGCCAGCAGTGAAGGAGGTGGTGGGAATGAAAAACTGTTTTTT	CASSEGGGGNEKLFF
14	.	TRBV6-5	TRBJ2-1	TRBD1	TGTGCCAGCAGACCCGGGACAGGGTACAATGAGCAGTTCTTC	CASRPGTGYNEQFF
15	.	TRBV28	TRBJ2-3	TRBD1	TGTGCCAGCAGTCTCTACAGGGGAGGCACAGATACGCAGTATTTT	CASSLYRGGTDTQYF
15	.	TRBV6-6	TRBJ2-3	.	TGTGCCAGCAGCTACCAGCGGACTAGCACAGATACGCAGTATTTT	CASSYQRTSTDTQYF
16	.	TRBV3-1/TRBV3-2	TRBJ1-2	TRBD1	TGTGCCAGCAGCCAAGATTCCCAGGGGGCGCCCCGGGGCTACACCTTC	CASSQDSQGAPRGYTF
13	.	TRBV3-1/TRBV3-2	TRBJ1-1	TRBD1	TGTGCCAGCAGCCTCCGGGACAGCACTGAAGCTTTCTTT	CASSLRDSTEAFF
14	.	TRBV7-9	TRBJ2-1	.	TGTGCCAGCAGCTTAGGACTACGCTACAATGAGCAGTTCTTC	CASSLGLRYNEQFF
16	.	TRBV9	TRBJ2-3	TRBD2	TGTGCCAGCAGCAAATCTAGCGGGGGAAGCACAGATACGCAGTATTTT	CASSKSSGGSTDTQYF
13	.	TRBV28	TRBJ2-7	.	TGTGCCAGCGCCCGGGACAACTCCTACGAGCAGTACTTC	CASARDNSYEQYF
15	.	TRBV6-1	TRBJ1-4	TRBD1	TGTGCCAGCAGTGAAATGACAGGGGGCGGTGAAAAACTGTTTTTT	CASSEMTGGGEKLFF
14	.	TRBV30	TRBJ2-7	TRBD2	TGTGCCTGGAGTTGGCGGGAGGGCCGGCTCGAGCAGTACTTC	CAWSWREGRLEQYF
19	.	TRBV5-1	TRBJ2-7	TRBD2	TGCGCCAGCAGCGTGGGCCCGGCGACCGGGACTAGCGGCTCCTACGAGCAGTACTTC	CASSVGPATGTSGSYEQYF
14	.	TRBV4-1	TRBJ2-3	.	TGCGCCAGCAGCCAAGATCAAGCCCAAGATACGCAGTATTTT	CASSQDQAQDTQYF
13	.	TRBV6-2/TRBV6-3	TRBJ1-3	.	TGTGCCAGCAGCGCCTCTACCGGAAACACCATATATTTT	CASSASTGNTIYF
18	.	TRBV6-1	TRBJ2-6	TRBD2	TGTGCCAGCAGTGAAGCGAGCGGGAGGGCCGCCGGGGCCAACGTCCTGACTTTC	CASSEASGRAAGANVLTF
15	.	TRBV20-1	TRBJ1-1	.	TGCAGTGCTAGTCGGGACGGGAGGGCTTACACTGAAGCTTTCTTT	CSASRDGRAYTEAFF